This T cell receptor beta chain stems from a study of blood T cell repertoires in COVID-19. Study summary: Collection of acute and convalescent COVID-19 samples took place in the United States, Italy and Spain. T cells, B-cell-depleted T cells, or PBMCs provided the cDNA or gDNA that served as material.

Original processing notes: For nucleated cells, counts were estimated from reference gene primer amplification. TCRdb's table, derived via immunoSEQ multiplex PCR, lists solely in-frame clones and lacks some. D and trimming come from the DNA, and the V and J calls and clone size come from that table. Of approximately 44,000 clones in the sample, just over 85% were seen once. The sequenced sample was peripheral blood. The sequence derives from a man aged 55 to 69 with active COVID-19.

The CDR3 DNA is TGTGCCAGCAGTCGGAGTTCGGGGTTAGGCAATGAGCAGTTCTTC. Translated: CASSRSSGLGNEQFF. V usage is TRBV3-1 (or the pseudogene TRBV3-2) and J usage is TRBJ2-1, with D possibly matching TRBD2 (5 bases). Trimming took off 6 bases at V and 6 bases at J, with 18 bases between the two ends. Germline CDR1 is LGHDT and CDR2 is YNNKEL (reference sequence). The CDR3 is 15 residues long.